One and the same sample provided the 30 T cell receptor beta chains below, sequenced in a study of Ad26.COV2.S vaccination and SARS-CoV-2 variants. This table comes from immunoSEQ multiplex PCR, and its TCRdb copy is limited to in-frame clones, with some not included. The data contain approximately 480,000 clones, roughly 89% of them singletons. Treatment given: roughly 20 received Ad26.COV2.S at low or high dose, single or two shots; 5 received placebo; per-sample allocation not given. Sampling took place 63 days after the first vaccine or placebo injection. The starting material was peripheral blood, obtained in a trial of Ad26.COV2.S vaccine versus placebo. Receptors originate from a person between 18 and 65 years old who received the Ad26.COV2.S COVID-19 vaccine or a placebo.

The chain uses TRBV18 and TRBJ2-2; 7 nucleotides align to TRBD2. Losses at the gene ends were 2 bases for V and 3 bases for J; bases not matched to a gene: 9. There are 17 residues in the CDR3. Germline V lookup: CDR1 KGHSH, CDR2 LQKENI. The CDR3 here is CASSPGLSGTYTGELFF. The CDR3 coding sequence is TGTGCCAGCTCACCAGGTTTAAGCGGGACTTACACCGGGGAGCTGTTTTTT.

The rearrangement uses TRBV7-2 and TRBJ2-7, with 7 nucleotides matching TRBD2. The ends lost 1 base at V and 7 bases at J; junction bases unmatched: 16. Germline V lookup: CDR1 SGHTA, CDR2 FQGNSA. The CDR3 covers 17 residues. CDR3 protein: CASSLEWGGSRGSEQYF. DNA for the CDR3: TGTGCCAGCAGCTTAGAATGGGGGGGATCTCGGGGAAGTGAGCAGTACTTC. The whole variable domain, filled in from reference TRBV7-2 and TRBJ2-7, reads GAGVSQSPSNKVTEKGKDVELRCDPISGHTALYWYRQSLGQGLEFLIYFQGNSAPDKSGLPSDRFSAERTGGSVSTLTIQRTQQEDSAVYLCASSLEWGGSRGSEQYFGPGTRLTVT.

The gene calls are TRBV27 and TRBJ2-3; no clear D gene. The CDR3 totals 16 residues. Trimming removed 5 bases at V and 2 bases at J, with 17 bases between. Germline CDR1 is MNHEY and CDR2 is SMNVEV (reference sequence). CDR3 DNA sequence: TGTGCCAGCAGTCACCCGGCCGACGCCTACACAGATACGCAGTATTTT. This encodes CASSHPADAYTDTQYF.

This sequence joins TRBV28 and TRBJ2-2; D is unclear. Germline V CDR1 and CDR2: MDHEN, SYDVKM. V lost 6 bases and J 6 bases, leaving 17 bases between the germline ends. CDR3 length: 15 amino acids. The DNA of the CDR3 is TGTGCCAGCAGAGCCCGCATCTTGGGCGCCGGGGAGCTGTTTTTT. It specifies CASRARILGAGELFF. Using reference TRBV28 and TRBJ2-2 for the parts outside the CDR3, the full variable domain is DVKVTQSSRYLVKRTGEKVFLECVQDMDHENMFWYRQDPGLGLRLIYFSYDVKMKEKGDIPEGYSVSREKKERFSLILESASTNQTSMYLCASRARILGAGELFFGEGSRLTVL.

This chain connects TRBV29-1 to TRBJ1-2, with D maybe TRBD1 (6 bases). The germline CDR1 and CDR2 sequences are SQVTM and ANQGSEA. V was cut by 3 bases and J by 3 bases, with 8 bases left in between. The CDR3 contains 12 residues. This CDR3 is CSVDQGYYGYTF. DNA for the CDR3: TGCAGCGTTGACCAGGGGTACTATGGCTACACCTTC.

This chain uses TRBV6-2 or TRBV6-3 with TRBJ2-1, with a tentative D call TRBD2 (6 bases). This CDR3 is built from 15 residues. Germline CDR1 reads MNHEY; CDR2 reads SVGEGT. V lost 6 bases, J lost 4 bases, and 16 bases lay in between. The CDR3 DNA follows: TGTGCCAGCAGATACGCACTAGCCAGATACAATGAGCAGTTCTTC. Protein sequence: CASRYALARYNEQFF.

Written as DNA, the CDR3 is TGTGCCTGGAGTCGGGGCTCTGGAAACACCATATATTTT. The encoded protein is CAWSRGSGNTIYF. The rearrangement joins TRBV30 to TRBJ1-3, with unresolved D. The CDR3 extends over 13 amino acids. Germline values: CDR1 GTSNPN, CDR2 SVGIG (reference sequence). The germline V and J ends were trimmed by 2 bases and 0 bases, with 5 bases remaining between them. The full variable domain, its missing parts supplied by reference TRBV30 and TRBJ1-3, is SQTIHQWPATLVQPVGSPLSLECTVEGTSNPNLYWYRQAAGRGLQLLFYSVGIGQISSEVPQNLSASRPQDRQFILSSKKLLLSDSGFYLCAWSRGSGNTIYFGEGSWLTVV.

This chain uses TRBV6-2 or TRBV6-3 with TRBJ2-2; D is ambiguous. Trimming removed 5 bases from V and 4 bases from J, with 14 bases in between. CDR1 and CDR2 from the germline V gene are MNHEY and SVGEGT. The CDR3 runs 15 residues. DNA of the CDR3: TGTGCCAGCAGTGTACGGGTTACGGGCACCGGGGAGCTGTTTTTT. Amino acid sequence: CASSVRVTGTGELFF.

The chain couples TRBV28 to TRBJ2-7, with no clear D. Between the trimmed V and J ends, which lost 2 bases and 6 bases, there was a span of 8 bases. Germline V gene data show CDR1 as MDHEN and CDR2 as SYDVKM. This CDR3 has 12 amino acids. DNA for the CDR3: TGTGCCAGCAGTTTAGCAGTCGGCGAGCAGTACTTC. Amino acid sequence: CASSLAVGEQYF.

This clone came up once. The chain couples TRBV6-5 to TRBJ1-2; weak D call: TRBD1 (5 bases). Germline CDR1 is MNHEY and CDR2 is SVGAGI. This CDR3 has 14 amino acids. Trimming took 6 bases from V and 8 from J, leaving 19 bases between them. The CDR3, as DNA: TGTGCCAGCAGCCCGGACATAGGCCTTTCCGGCTACACCTTC. Encoded protein: CASSPDIGLSGYTF.

This chain uses TRBV7-6 with TRBJ2-5; D could derive from TRBD1 or TRBD2 (6 bases each). Looked up from germline, CDR1 is SGHVS and CDR2 is FNYEAQ. Trimming stripped 5 bases from V and 7 bases from J, with 20 bases between. The CDR3 consists of 15 residues. CDR3 coding DNA: TGTGCCAGCAGCCCCCAGGGGTGGCGGGAAGGGACCCAGTACTTC. It specifies CASSPQGWREGTQYF.

This sequence joins TRBV9 and TRBJ2-7; D might be TRBD1 (6 bases). This CDR3 has 14 residues. The V gene's germline CDR1 is SGDLS and CDR2 YYNGEE. The V end lost 3 bases, the J end lost 3 bases, and 13 bases lay between the germline ends. CDR3 protein: CASSGSGVSYEQYF. The CDR3 nucleotides are TGTGCCAGCAGCGGATCAGGGGTTAGCTACGAGCAGTACTTC.

The chain carries TRBV4-2 and TRBJ2-2; D gene unclear. The V end lost 3 bases, the J end lost 5 bases, and 19 bases lay between the germline ends. Germline V gene sequence: CDR1 LGHNA, CDR2 YNFKEQ. The CDR3 is 17 amino acids. CDR3 in amino acids: CASSQDRGALGTGELFF. The CDR3 DNA sequence: TGTGCCAGCAGCCAGGACCGAGGAGCCCTCGGGACCGGGGAGCTGTTTTTT.

The rearrangement uses TRBV28 and TRBJ1-1, with D possibly matching TRBD1 (5 bases). The CDR3 is made up of 14 amino acids. Germline values: CDR1 MDHEN, CDR2 SYDVKM. V was trimmed by 8 bases and J by 0 bases, leaving 13 bases between them. This CDR3 reads CASGGPLMNTEAFF. The CDR3 nucleotides read TGTGCCAGCGGGGGACCACTGATGAACACTGAAGCTTTCTTT. Full variable domain (outside the CDR3, taken from reference TRBV28 and TRBJ1-1): DVKVTQSSRYLVKRTGEKVFLECVQDMDHENMFWYRQDPGLGLRLIYFSYDVKMKEKGDIPEGYSVSREKKERFSLILESASTNQTSMYLCASGGPLMNTEAFFGQGTRLTVV.

The chain joins TRBV6-2 or TRBV6-3 to TRBJ2-1, with TRBD2 identical over 7 bases. V gave up 0 bases and J gave up 2 bases; unmatched junction bases: 13. The CDR3 sequence is 19 residues long. Looked up from germline, CDR1 is MNHEY and CDR2 is SVGEGT. The DNA of the CDR3 is TGTGCCAGCAGTTACTCTGCGGGAGCGCTCCTCAGTGCCTACAATGAGCAGTTCTTC. Its protein product is CASSYSAGALLSAYNEQFF.

This clone was seen just once. The same CDR3 can be traced to other DNA sequences in this sample. This chain joins TRBV12-3 or TRBV12-4 and TRBJ2-5; D call uncertain. Trimming removed 1 base from V and 5 bases from J, with 2 bases in between. This CDR3 is 11 amino acids long. Here the CDR3 DNA reads TGTGCCAGCAGTTTAGGGGAGACCCAGTACTTC. Translation gives CASSLGETQYF.

The V and J genes are TRBV7-2 and TRBJ2-1; unclear D gene. Germline lookup yields CDR1 SGHTA and CDR2 FQGNSA. CDR3 length equals 11 residues. Trimming removed 8 bases from V and 12 bases from J, with 14 bases in between. The CDR3 sequence: CASGTPLVQFF. CDR3 DNA: TGTGCCAGCGGAACCCCCCTGGTGCAGTTCTTC.

V usage is TRBV6-2 or TRBV6-3 and J usage is TRBJ1-4; 10 nucleotides match TRBD1. After removal of 6 bases from V and 7 bases from J, the junction contained 5 bases not matched to a gene. The CDR3 has 14 residues. In germline, CDR1 is MNHEY, CDR2 SVGEGT. This chain's CDR3 is CASSDRGRVEKLFF. CDR3 sequence (DNA): TGTGCCAGCAGCGACAGGGGGCGCGTTGAAAAACTGTTTTTT.

In regard to this clone: Other DNA sequences in this specimen translate into the identical CDR3. This chain connects TRBV30 to TRBJ2-7; D is perhaps TRBD2 (5 bases). Germline V gene lookup returns CDR1 GTSNPN and CDR2 SVGIG (reference sequence). Deletions cut 5 bases from V and 2 bases from J, with 7 bases between. This CDR3 spans 11 amino acids. This CDR3 reads CAWSAAYEQYF. CDR3 nucleotides: TGTGCCTGGTCAGCGGCCTACGAGCAGTACTTC. Drawing the rest from reference TRBV30 and TRBJ2-7, the complete variable domain is SQTIHQWPATLVQPVGSPLSLECTVEGTSNPNLYWYRQAAGRGLQLLFYSVGIGQISSEVPQNLSASRPQDRQFILSSKKLLLSDSGFYLCAWSAAYEQYFGPGTRLTVT.

The chain is built from TRBV28 and TRBJ2-2; D gene ambiguous. The CDR3 is made up of 13 amino acids. Germline V lookup: CDR1 MDHEN, CDR2 SYDVKM. Trimming removed 7 bases at V and 6 bases at J, with 12 bases between. The CDR3 coding sequence is TGTGCCAGCATAAAACTTAGGGCCGGGGAGCTGTTTTTT. Translated, it gives CASIKLRAGELFF.

The chain couples TRBV7-8 to TRBJ2-4; D possibly matches TRBD1 or TRBD2 (5 bases each). There are 14 residues in the CDR3. The germline V gene encodes CDR1 SGHVS and CDR2 FQNEAQ. The V end was cut by 5 bases, the J end by 5 bases, with 13 bases between. This CDR3 reads CASSHGGSQNIQYF. Written as DNA, the CDR3 is TGTGCCAGCAGCCATGGGGGATCCCAAAACATTCAGTACTTC.

V and J are TRBV21-1 and TRBJ2-1; the table gives TRBD2 as D, unverified against the DNA. TRBV21-1 is designated a pseudogene. The CDR3 is made up of 18 amino acids. In nucleotides, the CDR3 is TGTGCCAGCAGCAAAGGGAAATGGAACGGCCTGGCGGGCAATGAGCAGTTCTTC. Translating gives CASSKGKWNGLAGNEQFF.

V and J are TRBV19 and TRBJ2-1, with 7 bases that match TRBD1. The V segment lost 6 bases and the J segment 7 bases; nucleotides outside the gene matches: 12. The CDR3 has 15 amino acids. The germline gives CDR1 LNHDA, CDR2 SQIVND (reference sequence). The CDR3 region is CASSPGTVYKNEQFF. CDR3 DNA sequence: TGTGCCAGTAGCCCCGGGACAGTGTACAAGAATGAGCAGTTCTTC.

The chain joins TRBV28 to TRBJ2-2; D may be TRBD2 (7 bases). Trimming took off 10 bases at V and 3 bases at J, with 12 bases between the two ends. Germline CDR1 reads MDHEN; CDR2 reads SYDVKM. The CDR3 spans 13 residues. The CDR3 here is CATPGGDTGELFF. CDR3 coding DNA: TGTGCCACCCCGGGGGGCGACACCGGGGAGCTGTTTTTT.

The chain joins TRBV7-9 to TRBJ2-1; perhaps TRBD2 as D (6 bases). V was clipped by 3 bases and J by 3 bases, with 9 bases between them. The germline CDR1 and CDR2 sequences are SEHNR and FQNEAQ (reference sequence). The CDR3 is made up of 14 amino acids. CDR3 bases: TGTGCCAGCAGCTTGGGACTCGACTACAATGAGCAGTTCTTC. This sequence encodes CASSLGLDYNEQFF.

The chain recombines TRBV10-3 with TRBJ2-7; 8 positions agree with TRBD2. Germline CDR1 reads ENHRY; CDR2 reads SYGVKD. V lost 11 bases to trimming and J lost 3 bases; unmatched junction nucleotides: 9. The CDR3 is 13 amino acids. In nucleotides, the CDR3 is TGTGCCGCGGGGGCGGGGGGTAGCTACGAGCAGTACTTC. Its protein is CAAGAGGSYEQYF.

The rearrangement links TRBV4-3 to TRBJ1-1, with 11 bases that match TRBD1. The CDR3 spans 16 residues. Germline CDR1 reads LGHNA; CDR2 reads YSLEER. Trimming at V came to 3 bases and at J to 7 bases, leaving 10 bases not matched to a gene. DNA of the CDR3: TGCGCCAGCAGCCAGGTAGGACAGGGGGCTATCGGTGAAGCTTTCTTT. Protein sequence: CASSQVGQGAIGEAFF.

V usage is TRBV20-1 and J usage is TRBJ2-7; 9 nucleotides match TRBD2. The trim removed 3 bases at V and 6 bases at J, leaving 6 bases unmatched. This CDR3 is 13 amino acids long. CDR1 is DFQATT and CDR2 is SNEGSKA in the germline V gene (reference sequence). CDR3 bases: TGCAGTGCTAGTGTGGGACTAGCCGGCGAGCAGTACTTC. Its protein is CSASVGLAGEQYF.

V and J are TRBV29-1 and TRBJ2-1, with D tentatively TRBD1 (5 bases). This CDR3 contains 11 residues. Germline values: CDR1 SQVTM, CDR2 ANQGSEA. Trimming shortened V by 3 bases and J by 8 bases, and 8 bases separated the two germline ends. The CDR3 here is CSVERQHEQFF. The CDR3 coding sequence is TGCAGCGTTGAGAGACAGCATGAGCAGTTCTTC.

The V gene is TRBV6-2 or TRBV6-3, the J gene TRBJ2-3; 13 nucleotides match TRBD2. V was pared by 6 bases and J by 2 bases, with 11 bases of the junction left unmatched. CDR1 and CDR2 (germline): MNHEY, SVGEGT. CDR3 length: 18 residues. Written as DNA, the CDR3 is TGTGCCAGCAGCCCTTGGCGGGGACTAGCGGGAACCACAGATACGCAGTATTTT. Amino acids: CASSPWRGLAGTTDTQYF.